The present T cell receptor beta chain was sequenced within a study of OX40 agonist ivuxolimab in advanced cancers. Notes on the research overall: Ivuxolimab was a fully human IgG2 agonistic monoclonal antibody targeting the costimulatory receptor OX40 (CD134). Intravenous ivuxolimab was administered to patients every 2 weeks at six dose levels: 0.01, 0.1, 0.3, 1.5, 3 and 10 mg/kg. Among the 52 dose-escalation patients, about 19 had hepatocellular carcinoma, around 15 melanoma, 9 renal cell carcinoma and 9 head and neck cancer. In the dose-escalation cohort, 65% to 85% of patients were male, and the mean age was 60 years with a range of roughly 23 to 90. Prior anti-PD-1, anti-PD-L1 or anti-CTLA-4 therapy was permitted, and checkpoint inhibitors had been received by about two fifths of dose-escalation patients. Three dose-escalation patients achieved partial responses, one with hepatocellular carcinoma and two with cutaneous melanoma. Peripheral TCRbeta sequencing was intended to test whether TCR sequence diversity was altered and clonal T-cell expansion was caused by ivuxolimab. The paper covers the monotherapy dose-escalation part of the phase I ivuxolimab trial, which included N ≈ 50 patients.

Details on this clone: Which antigen it targets is not known. Per-nucleotide qualities are absent, and no much larger clonotype sits a single base away.

For sequencing of the TCRbeta CDR3 region, genomic DNA was extracted from the sorted cells. The immunoSEQ Assay was used for sequencing of TCRbeta CDR3 regions. The source is immuneACCESS, and TCRdb retained only in-frame sequences with V and J called. Part of the clones is not carried over; for the studies checked, unresolved V genes explain less than half of this, and the remainder is unexplained. The sample table holds under 90,000 clones, of which over 80% were seen once. The top ten hold about 0.34% of the sample. Taken from the germline V gene, the CDR1 and CDR2 loops are SGHVS and FQNEAQ. Trimming costs V 0 bases and J 3 bases, and their ends lie 4 bases apart. The CDR3 contains 13 residues, cysteine and phenylalanine counted. This entry keeps only the CDR3 DNA: 39 bases, framed from base 1. Overall results and qualifications from the work: At doses of 0.1 to 3.0 mg/kg, clonal expansion of both CD4+ and CD8+ T cells in blood was seen between baseline and week 6. On average, CD8+ T cells showed more expanded clones than CD4+ T cells after ivuxolimab. Which antigens the clonally expanded peripheral T cells were specific for was not determined. Low levels of normalized T-cell clonal expansion were also seen in some nonresponding patients. In the 0.1-3.0 mg/kg groups, partial responders were among the patients with the lowest normalized peripheral clonal expansion, particularly in CD8+ T cells.

The trial excluded patients who had a history of autoimmune disease or were on systemic immunosuppression. Peripheral blood for TCR sequencing was collected from all dose cohorts at baseline, on cycle 4 day 1, and on cycle 7 day 1. The samples were drawn from a first-in-human, open-label, multicenter phase I dose-escalation trial of ivuxolimab. Adults with locally advanced or metastatic melanoma, renal cell, hepatocellular, or head and neck squamous cell carcinoma were enrolled in the trial. Before TCR sequencing, CD4+ and CD8+ T cells were separately sorted from peripheral blood. This receptor was taken from an adult with an advanced solid tumor such as melanoma, head and neck, liver or kidney cancer. This specimen consisted of CD4+ or CD8+ T cells sorted from blood, obtained in a trial of the OX40 agonist ivuxolimab. The sequence is built from TRBV7-8 and TRBJ2-3, with the identity of the D gene unclear. The nucleotide sequence is given as TGTGCCAGCAGCTTAGCCCCGACAGATACGCAGTATTTT. The resulting protein is CASSLAPTDTQYF.